The entry that follows covers one T cell receptor (beta chain) sequence. From germline, CDR1 is SGDLS and CDR2 YYNGEE. The CDR3 runs to 16 residues. The V gene lost 4 bases and the J gene lost 4 bases, with 20 bases spanning the gap. This sample stems from a study of T cell changes during pregnancy in multiple sclerosis. Clones were read by immunoSEQ multiplex PCR, and TCRdb kept only the in-frame ones, dropping some. This sample has some 40,000 clones, with roughly nine tenths found just once. The chain recombines TRBV9 with TRBJ1-2; no clear D. The specimen comprised CD4+ T cells from peripheral blood mononuclear cells, sampled in the third trimester of pregnancy. This clonotype originated in a female donor in good health, enrolled as a control in a pregnancy study. As DNA, the CDR3 is TGTGCCAGCAGCCCCGAGGCTGGTATTCTCCTCTATGGCTACACCTTC. Translation: CASSPEAGILLYGYTF. The complete variable domain, with remaining parts taken from reference TRBV9 and TRBJ1-2, reads DSGVTQTPKHLITATGQRVTLRCSPRSGDLSVYWYQQSLDQGLQFLIQYYNGEERAKGNILERFSAQQFPDLHSELNLSSLELGDSALYFCASSPEAGILLYGYTFGSGTRLTVV.